This passage covers 2 T cell receptor beta chains from one sample sequenced in a study of regulatory T cells in long-lasting Graves disease. According to the study, TCR beta libraries were built with iRepertoire HTBI primers and CDR3-region Arm-PCR. MiXCR, applied by TCRdb to the multiplex PCR reads, yields one record per CDR3 protein. The table shows about 560,000 distinct CDR3 sequences, with about 16% occurring only once. This sample's time point: newly diagnosed GD, antithyroid drugs for less than 3 months. PBMC RNA was the source of the TCR library. The sample was also reused in another study, on T cells in Graves' hyperthyroidism and ophthalmopathy.

This specimen was peripheral blood mononuclear cells (PBMCs), taken at new diagnosis, from a patient treated with antithyroid drugs. The source is a man aged 18 to 29 with Graves disease.

This clonotype appeared a few times. This chain links TRBV9 with TRBJ2-3, with a weak D call TRBD2 (6 bases). The DNA end is a closer match to TRBJ2-5, so the J assignment may be wrong. Germline CDR1 reads SGDLS; CDR2 reads YYNGEE. There are 14 residues in the CDR3. The CDR3 reads CASSVSLATETQYF. The CDR3 nucleotides are TGTGCCAGCAGCGTCTCCCTAGCGACAGAGACCCAGTACTTC.

This clonotype occurred a few times. This chain connects TRBV7-8 to TRBJ2-7; 7 bases map to TRBD1. CDR3 length: 14 amino acids. Germline V gives CDR1 SGHVS, CDR2 FQNEAQ. Trimming at V came to 5 bases and at J to 3 bases, leaving 7 bases not matched to a gene. The CDR3 protein is CASSHTGAGYEQYF. CDR3 nucleotide sequence: TGTGCCAGCAGCCACACAGGGGCCGGCTACGAGCAGTACTTC.